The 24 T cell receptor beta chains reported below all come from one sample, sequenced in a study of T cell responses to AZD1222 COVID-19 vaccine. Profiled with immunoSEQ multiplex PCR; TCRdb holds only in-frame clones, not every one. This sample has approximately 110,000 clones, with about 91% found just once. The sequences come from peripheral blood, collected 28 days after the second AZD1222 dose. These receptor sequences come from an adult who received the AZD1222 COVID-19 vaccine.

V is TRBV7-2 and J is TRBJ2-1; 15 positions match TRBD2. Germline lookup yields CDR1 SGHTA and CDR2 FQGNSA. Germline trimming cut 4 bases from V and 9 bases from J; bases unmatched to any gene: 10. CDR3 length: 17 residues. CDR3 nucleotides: TGTGCCAGCAGCTCCTCCGGACTAGCGGGAGGGCCAGGTGAGCAGTTCTTC. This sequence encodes CASSSSGLAGGPGEQFF. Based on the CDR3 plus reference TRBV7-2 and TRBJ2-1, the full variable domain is GAGVSQSPSNKVTEKGKDVELRCDPISGHTALYWYRQSLGQGLEFLIYFQGNSAPDKSGLPSDRFSAERTGGSVSTLTIQRTQQEDSAVYLCASSSSGLAGGPGEQFFGPGTRLTVL.

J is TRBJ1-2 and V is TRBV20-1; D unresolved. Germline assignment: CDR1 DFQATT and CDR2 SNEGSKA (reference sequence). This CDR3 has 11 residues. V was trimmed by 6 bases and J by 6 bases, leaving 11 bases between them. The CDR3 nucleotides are TGCAGTGCGCCGGCCCTTGATGGCTACACCTTC. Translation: CSAPALDGYTF.

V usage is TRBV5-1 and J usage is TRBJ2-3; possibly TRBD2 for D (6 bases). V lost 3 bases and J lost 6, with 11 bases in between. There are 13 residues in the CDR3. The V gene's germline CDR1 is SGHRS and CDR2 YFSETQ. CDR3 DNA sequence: TGCGCCAGCAGCTCCCGGGACTCCGATACGCAGTATTTT. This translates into CASSSRDSDTQYF.

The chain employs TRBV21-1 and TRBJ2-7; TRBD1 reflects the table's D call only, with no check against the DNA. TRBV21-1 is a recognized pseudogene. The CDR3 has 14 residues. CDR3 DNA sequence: TGTGCCAGCAGCAACACAGCTTCCTCCTACGAGCAGTACTTC. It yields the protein CASSNTASSYEQYF.

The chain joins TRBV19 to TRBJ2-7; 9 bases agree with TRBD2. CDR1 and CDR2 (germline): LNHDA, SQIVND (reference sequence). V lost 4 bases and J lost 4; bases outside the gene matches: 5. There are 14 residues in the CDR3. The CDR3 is CASSNPGLAYEQYF. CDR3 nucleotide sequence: TGTGCCAGTAGTAACCCGGGACTAGCATACGAGCAGTACTTC.

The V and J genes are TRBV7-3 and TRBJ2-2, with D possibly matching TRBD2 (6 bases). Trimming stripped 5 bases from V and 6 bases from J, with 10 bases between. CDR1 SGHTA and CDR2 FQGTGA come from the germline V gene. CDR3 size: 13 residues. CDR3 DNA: TGTGCCAGCAGCAGGGACTCACCCGGGGAGCTGTTTTTT. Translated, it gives CASSRDSPGELFF.

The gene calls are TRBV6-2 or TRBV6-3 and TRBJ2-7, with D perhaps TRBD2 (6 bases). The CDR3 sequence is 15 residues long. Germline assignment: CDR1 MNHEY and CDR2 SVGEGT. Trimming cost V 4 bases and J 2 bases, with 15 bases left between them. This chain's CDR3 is CASSLVAESPYEQYF. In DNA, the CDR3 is TGTGCCAGCAGTTTGGTAGCGGAATCCCCCTACGAGCAGTACTTC.

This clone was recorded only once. In DNA form, the CDR3 reads TGTGCCAGCAGTCGGAGTCGGGGGGGGACTTATGGCTACACCTTC. It specifies CASSRSRGGTYGYTF. The genes are TRBV2 and TRBJ1-2; D might be TRBD1 (5 bases). Germline CDR1 reads SNHLY; CDR2 reads FYNNEI. The CDR3 runs 15 residues. The germline V and J ends were trimmed by 5 bases and 5 bases, with 18 bases remaining between them.

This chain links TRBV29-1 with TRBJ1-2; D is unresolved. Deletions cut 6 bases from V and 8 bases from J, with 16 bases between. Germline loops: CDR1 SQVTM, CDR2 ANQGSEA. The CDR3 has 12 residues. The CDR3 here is CSVNTLGGGYTF. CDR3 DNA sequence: TGCAGCGTCAATACGCTTGGCGGGGGCTACACCTTC.

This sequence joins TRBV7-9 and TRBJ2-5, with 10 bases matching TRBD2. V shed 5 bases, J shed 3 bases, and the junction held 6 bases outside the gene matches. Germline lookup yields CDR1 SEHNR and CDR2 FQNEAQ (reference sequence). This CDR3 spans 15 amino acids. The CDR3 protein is CASSPWLAGEETQYF. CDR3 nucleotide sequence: TGTGCCAGCAGCCCTTGGCTAGCGGGAGAAGAGACCCAGTACTTC.

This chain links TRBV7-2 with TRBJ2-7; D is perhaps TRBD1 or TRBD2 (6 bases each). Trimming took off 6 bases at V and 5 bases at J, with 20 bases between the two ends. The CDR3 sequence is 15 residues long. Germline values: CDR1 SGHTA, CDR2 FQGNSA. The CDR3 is CASSSRGPKVHEQYF. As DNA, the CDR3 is TGTGCCAGCAGTTCCCGGGGGCCAAAAGTCCACGAGCAGTACTTC. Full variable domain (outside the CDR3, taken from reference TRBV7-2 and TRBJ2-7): GAGVSQSPSNKVTEKGKDVELRCDPISGHTALYWYRQSLGQGLEFLIYFQGNSAPDKSGLPSDRFSAERTGGSVSTLTIQRTQQEDSAVYLCASSSRGPKVHEQYFGPGTRLTVT.

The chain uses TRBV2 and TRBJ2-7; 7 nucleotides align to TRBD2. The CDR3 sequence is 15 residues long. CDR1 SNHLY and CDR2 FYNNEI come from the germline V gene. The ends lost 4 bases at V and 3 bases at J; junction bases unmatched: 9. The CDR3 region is CASSGLAGEVYEQYF. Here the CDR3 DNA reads TGTGCCAGCAGTGGTCTGGCGGGAGAGGTCTACGAGCAGTACTTC. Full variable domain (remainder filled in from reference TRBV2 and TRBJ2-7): EPEVTQTPSHQVTQMGQEVILRCVPISNHLYFYWYRQILGQKVEFLVSFYNNEISEKSEIFDDQFSVERPDGSNFTLKIRSTKLEDSAMYFCASSGLAGEVYEQYFGPGTRLTVT.

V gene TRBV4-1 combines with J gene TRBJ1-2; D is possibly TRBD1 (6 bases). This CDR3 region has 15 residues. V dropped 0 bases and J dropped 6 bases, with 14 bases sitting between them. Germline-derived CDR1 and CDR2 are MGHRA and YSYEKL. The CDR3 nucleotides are TGCGCCAGCAGCCAAGATCACAGGACAGCCAATGGCTACACCTTC. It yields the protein CASSQDHRTANGYTF.

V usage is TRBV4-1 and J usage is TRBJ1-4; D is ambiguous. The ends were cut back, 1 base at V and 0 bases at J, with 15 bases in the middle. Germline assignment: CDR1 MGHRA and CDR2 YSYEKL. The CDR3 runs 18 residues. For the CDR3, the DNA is TGCGCCAGCAGCCAAGGCCTTAGGAGGAAAGCAACTAATGAAAAACTGTTTTTT. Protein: CASSQGLRRKATNEKLFF.

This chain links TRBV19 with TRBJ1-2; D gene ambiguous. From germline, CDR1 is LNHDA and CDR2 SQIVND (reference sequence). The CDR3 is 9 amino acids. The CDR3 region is CFTEDGYTF. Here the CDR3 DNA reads TGTTTCACGGAGGACGGCTACACCTTC.

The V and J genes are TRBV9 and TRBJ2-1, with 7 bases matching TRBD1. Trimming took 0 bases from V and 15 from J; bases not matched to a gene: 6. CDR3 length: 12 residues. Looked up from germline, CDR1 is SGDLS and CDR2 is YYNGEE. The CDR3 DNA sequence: TGTGCCAGCAGCGTAGCTGGGGACAGCCCGTTCTTC. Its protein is CASSVAGDSPFF. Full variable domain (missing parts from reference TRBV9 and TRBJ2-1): DSGVTQTPKHLITATGQRVTLRCSPRSGDLSVYWYQQSLDQGLQFLIQYYNGEERAKGNILERFSAQQFPDLHSELNLSSLELGDSALYFCASSVAGDSPFFGPGTRLTVL.

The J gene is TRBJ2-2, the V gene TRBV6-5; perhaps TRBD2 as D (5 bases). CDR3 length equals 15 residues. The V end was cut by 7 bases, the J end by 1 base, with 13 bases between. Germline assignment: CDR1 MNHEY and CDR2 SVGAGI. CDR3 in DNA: TGTGCCAGCACCTGGAGGATATGGAACACCGGGGAGCTGTTTTTT. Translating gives CASTWRIWNTGELFF.

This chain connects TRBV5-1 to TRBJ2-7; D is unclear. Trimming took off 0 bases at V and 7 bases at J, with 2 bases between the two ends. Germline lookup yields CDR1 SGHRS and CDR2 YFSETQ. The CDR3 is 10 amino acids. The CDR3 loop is CASSLAEQYF. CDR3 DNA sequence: TGCGCCAGCAGCTTGGCGGAGCAGTACTTC.

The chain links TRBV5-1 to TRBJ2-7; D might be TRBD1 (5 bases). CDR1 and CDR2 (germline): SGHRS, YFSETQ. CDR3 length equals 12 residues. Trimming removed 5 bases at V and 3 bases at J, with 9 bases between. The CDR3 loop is CASRGTGYEQYF. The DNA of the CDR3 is TGCGCCAGCAGGGGAACAGGCTACGAGCAGTACTTC.

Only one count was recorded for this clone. CDR3 sequence reads: CARRSRQGGSYNEQFF. Here the CDR3 DNA reads TGTGCCAGAAGATCCCGACAGGGAGGGTCCTACAATGAGCAGTTCTTC. The chain couples TRBV21-1 to TRBJ2-1. TRBV21-1 is classified as a pseudogene. CDR3 length: 16 amino acids.

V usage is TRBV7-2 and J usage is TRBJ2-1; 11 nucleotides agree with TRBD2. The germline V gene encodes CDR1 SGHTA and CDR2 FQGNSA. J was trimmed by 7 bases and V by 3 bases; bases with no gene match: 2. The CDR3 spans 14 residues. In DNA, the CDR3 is TGTGCCAGCAGCTTCACTAGCGGGAGTAATGAGCAGTTCTTC. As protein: CASSFTSGSNEQFF.

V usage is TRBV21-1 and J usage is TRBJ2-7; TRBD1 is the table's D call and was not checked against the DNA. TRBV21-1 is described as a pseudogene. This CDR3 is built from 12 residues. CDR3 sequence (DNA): TGTGCCAGCGTTAGGGGATTCTACGAGCAGTACTTC. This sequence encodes CASVRGFYEQYF.

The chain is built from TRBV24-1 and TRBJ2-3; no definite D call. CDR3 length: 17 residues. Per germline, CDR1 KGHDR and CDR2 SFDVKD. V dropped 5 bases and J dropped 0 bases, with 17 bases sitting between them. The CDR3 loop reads CATSAPDLGPSTDTQYF. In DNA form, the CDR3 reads TGTGCCACCAGTGCCCCAGATTTAGGCCCGAGCACAGATACGCAGTATTTT.

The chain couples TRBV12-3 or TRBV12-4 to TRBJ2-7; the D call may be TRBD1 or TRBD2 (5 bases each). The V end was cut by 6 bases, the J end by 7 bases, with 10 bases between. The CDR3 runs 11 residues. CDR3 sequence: CASRGPGEQYF. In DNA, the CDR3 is TGTGCCAGCAGGGGACCGGGGGAGCAGTACTTC.